The T cell receptor beta chain described here comes from a study of shared T cell receptors in the human thymus. Clones were read by immunoSEQ multiplex PCR, and TCRdb kept only the in-frame ones, dropping some. This table has around 730,000 clones, over 75% appearing once. Trimming shortened V by 4 bases and J by 2 bases, and 6 bases separated the two germline ends. This CDR3 is 12 amino acids long. The germline V gene encodes CDR1 SEHNR and CDR2 FQNEAQ (reference sequence). These sequences were also reported in another study, on human thymus T cells. That source reports: All donors were healthy Finnish infants who were undergoing corrective surgery to treat congenital heart defects. Corrective cardiac surgery supplied the resected thymus tissue. It looked as if thymic and blood repertoires used V and J genes in a biased way. Related research examined unrelated individuals and reported that their thymic repertoires overlapped highly.

The rearrangement uses TRBV7-9 and TRBJ2-7; no clear D. The sample consisted of thymocytes. This TCR derives from a girl under three years old with a congenital heart defect. This chain's CDR3 is CASSSTAYEQYF. For the CDR3, the DNA is TGTGCCAGCAGCTCCACAGCCTACGAGCAGTACTTC.